The rows below give T cell receptor beta chains drawn from one sample of a study of CD8 T cells in Susac syndrome. TCRdb reprocessed the immunoSEQ multiplex PCR reads with MiXCR, giving one entry per CDR3 protein. The data contain 75,000 to 80,000 distinct CDR3 sequences, around 94% of them singletons. The sequenced material came from CD8+ T cells from PBMCs. The receptor set was obtained from a human donor with Susac syndrome. CDR3s include the opening cysteine and the closing phenylalanine or tryptophan. The D gene is left open where the match is weak. Clone size, where shown, is once, few, many, or a class for clones that have expanded.

J gene,clone size,V gene,D gene,CDR3 length,CDR3 DNA,CDR3 protein
TRBJ2-7,NA,TRBV4-3,TRBD2,14,TGCGCCAGCAGCCAAGGCCGGGGGGTCTACGAGCAGTACTTC,CASSQGRGVYEQYF
TRBJ2-7,NA,TRBV10-3,TRBD2,13,TGTGCCAGCCCGAGCGGGGCTCTCGACGAGCAGTACTTC,CASPSGALDEQYF
TRBJ1-5,NA,TRBV25-1,NA,15,TGTGCCAGCAGTGAATCGGCAGCGGGCAATCAGCCCCAGCATTTT,CASSESAAGNQPQHF
TRBJ1-2,NA,TRBV9,TRBD1,13,TGTGCCAGCAGCTCCCGGACAGGGAATGGCTACACCTTC,CASSSRTGNGYTF
TRBJ2-7,NA,TRBV10-3,TRBD1,15,TGTGCCATCAGTGATAGGGGACAGGGGGCTCTCGAGCAGTACTTC,CAISDRGQGALEQYF
TRBJ2-2,NA,TRBV27,NA,14,TGTGCCAGCAGTTTTCTGGGGGCCTCGAGGGAGCTGTTTTTT,CASSFLGASRELFF
TRBJ2-3,NA,TRBV4-1,NA,13,TGCGCCAGCAGCCTCGGGGGGCCAGATACGCAGTATTTT,CASSLGGPDTQYF
TRBJ2-2,NA,TRBV24-1,NA,10,TGTGCCACCGGGTCCGGGGAGCTGTTTTTT,CATGSGELFF
TRBJ1-4,NA,TRBV27,NA,14,TGTGCCAGCAGCCGGGTTGAAGCTAATGAAAAACTGTTTTTT,CASSRVEANEKLFF
TRBJ1-1,NA,TRBV2,TRBD1,12,TGTGCCGAGGACAGGGGAGGCACTGAAGCTTTCTTT,CAEDRGGTEAFF
TRBJ2-5,NA,TRBV7-9,TRBD1,13,TGTGCCAGCACCAAGACAGGGGAGGAGACCCAGTACTTC,CASTKTGEETQYF
TRBJ2-7,NA,TRBV18,NA,13,TGTGCCAGCTCACCCACGACTAGCTACGAGCAGTACTTC,CASSPTTSYEQYF
TRBJ1-2,NA,TRBV29-1,NA,14,TGCAGCGTTGACCAGGGCCCCTCTTACTATGGCTACACCTTC,CSVDQGPSYYGYTF
TRBJ2-1,NA,TRBV19,TRBD1,15,TGTGCCAGTACCCGAGACAGGGGCCCCTACAATGAGCAGTTCTTC,CASTRDRGPYNEQFF
TRBJ2-7,NA,TRBV12-3/TRBV12-4,TRBD1,14,TGTGCCAGCAATCCGACAGGGAGCTCCTACGAGCAGTACTTC,CASNPTGSSYEQYF
TRBJ1-2,NA,TRBV7-9,TRBD1,16,TGTGCCAGCAGCTTGCCGGGACAGGGAGTATACTATGGCTACACCTTC,CASSLPGQGVYYGYTF
TRBJ1-1,NA,TRBV15,NA,17,TGTGCCACCAGCAGAGATGATGTAAACGGCATTTGGGCTGAAGCTTTCTTT,CATSRDDVNGIWAEAFF
TRBJ2-7,NA,TRBV7-8,NA,13,TGTGCCAGCAGCTTAGAATTATTCCACGAGCAGTACTTC,CASSLELFHEQYF
TRBJ2-5,NA,TRBV27,TRBD2,15,TGTGCCAGCAGTCGCACGGGACTATACAGAGAGACCCAGTACTTC,CASSRTGLYRETQYF
TRBJ2-5,once,TRBV6-6,TRBD1,13,TGTGCCATCAACGGACAGGCAGAGGAGACCCAGTACTTC,CAINGQAEETQYF
TRBJ2-2,NA,TRBV6-4,NA,15,TGTGCCAGCAGTGACTCGTTCGCGAACACCGGGGAGCTGTTTTTT,CASSDSFANTGELFF
TRBJ2-7,NA,TRBV28,NA,13,TGTGCCAGCAGTCTCCCCCCCCGCTACGAGCAGTACTTC,CASSLPPRYEQYF
TRBJ1-5,NA,TRBV5-5,NA,15,TGTGCCAGCAGCTTATCAGGGAGGACGGATCAGCCCCAGCATTTT,CASSLSGRTDQPQHF
TRBJ2-1,NA,TRBV7-9,TRBD1,15,TGTGCCAGCAGCTTTTACCGGGACAGGGTAAATGAGCAGTTCTTC,CASSFYRDRVNEQFF
TRBJ1-2,NA,TRBV20-1,NA,13,TGCAGTGCTTTCCTAAAGCCGAACTATGGCTACACCTTC,CSAFLKPNYGYTF
TRBJ2-7,NA,TRBV19,NA,15,TGTGCCAGTAGTCTCCTTCGGGGTAGCTCCTACGAGCAGTACTTC,CASSLLRGSSYEQYF
TRBJ2-7,NA,TRBV20-1,NA,13,TGCAGTGCTAGGCCCCGGGCCATCTACGAGCAGTACTTC,CSARPRAIYEQYF
TRBJ2-7,NA,TRBV3-1,NA,14,TGTGCCAGCAGCCAAGCTCAGCAGTTCTACGAGCAGTACTTC,CASSQAQQFYEQYF
TRBJ1-2,NA,TRBV2,NA,15,TGTGCCAGCAGTGATTCCACGGACCGAACCTATGGCTACACCTTC,CASSDSTDRTYGYTF
TRBJ2-7,NA,TRBV7-9,NA,11,TGTGCCAGCAGCTGGACTAACGAGCAGTACTTC,CASSWTNEQYF
TRBJ2-7,NA,TRBV29-1,TRBD1,15,TGCAGCGTTGAAGGCCTGGGACAGGGATCCTACGAGCAGTACTTC,CSVEGLGQGSYEQYF